The rows below give T cell receptor beta chains drawn from one sample of a study of CD8+ T cells in alopecia areata. Sequencing used immunoSEQ multiplex PCR; TCRdb keeps in-frame clones, though not all of them. This table holds under 250,000 clones, around 62% found once. The sequences come from CD4+ T cells sorted from blood, collected at week 0. These receptors originate from a human donor with alopecia areata. Each CDR3 is given with its conserved first and last residue. The order of the fields is J gene, CDR3 length, D gene, V gene, clone size, CDR3 protein, CDR3 DNA. D genes are given only for firm matches. Not every row has a clone size; where given, it reads once, few, many or a size class.

TRBJ1-2 15 NA TRBV25-1 NA CASSDPLGTSYGYTF TGTGCCAGCAGTGACCCTTTGGGGACGAGCTATGGCTACACCTTC
TRBJ1-5 13 NA TRBV12-5 NA CASGFSPIEPQHF TGTGCTAGTGGTTTCTCGCCAATCGAGCCCCAGCATTTT
TRBJ1-5 13 NA TRBV7-6 NA CASSPTGIQPQHF TGTGCCAGCAGCCCCACAGGGATTCAGCCCCAGCATTTT
TRBJ1-2 14 TRBD1 TRBV9 NA CASSGTGGRTGYTF TGTGCCAGCAGCGGGACAGGGGGTAGGACTGGCTACACCTTC
TRBJ2-7 13 NA TRBV6-5 NA CASSYSRLYEQYF TGTGCCAGCAGTTACTCCCGGCTCTACGAGCAGTACTTC
TRBJ1-1 14 NA TRBV6-5 NA CASSLATAGTEAFF TGTGCCAGCAGTTTGGCTACGGCTGGCACTGAAGCTTTCTTT
TRBJ2-5 14 NA TRBV30 NA CAWSVRTGGETQYF TGTGCCTGGAGTGTACGGACCGGCGGGGAGACCCAGTACTTC
TRBJ2-5 14 NA TRBV9 few CASSVVDWGETQYF TGTGCCAGCAGCGTAGTGGATTGGGGAGAGACCCAGTACTTC
TRBJ1-1 13 NA TRBV30 few CAWSMEGNTEAFF TGTGCCTGGAGTATGGAGGGGAACACTGAAGCTTTCTTT
TRBJ1-3 13 NA TRBV30 NA CAVSRNSGNTIYF TGTGCCGTAAGCAGAAACTCTGGAAACACCATATATTTT
TRBJ2-1 16 TRBD2 TRBV14 many CASSLKRGLRDNEQFF TGTGCCAGCAGCCTTAAAAGGGGACTACGCGACAATGAGCAGTTCTTC